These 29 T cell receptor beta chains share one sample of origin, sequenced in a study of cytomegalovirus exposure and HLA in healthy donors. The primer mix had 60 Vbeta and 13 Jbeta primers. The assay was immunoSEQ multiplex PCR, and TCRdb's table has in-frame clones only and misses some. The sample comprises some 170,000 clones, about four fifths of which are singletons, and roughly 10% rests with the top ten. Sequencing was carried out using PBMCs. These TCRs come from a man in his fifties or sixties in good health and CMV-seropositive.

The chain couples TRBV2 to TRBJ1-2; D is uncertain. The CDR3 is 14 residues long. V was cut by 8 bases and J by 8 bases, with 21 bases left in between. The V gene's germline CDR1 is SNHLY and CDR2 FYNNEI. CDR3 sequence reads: CASRDIIGTEGYTF. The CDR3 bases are TGTGCCAGCCGGGATATTATAGGAACAGAAGGCTACACCTTC.

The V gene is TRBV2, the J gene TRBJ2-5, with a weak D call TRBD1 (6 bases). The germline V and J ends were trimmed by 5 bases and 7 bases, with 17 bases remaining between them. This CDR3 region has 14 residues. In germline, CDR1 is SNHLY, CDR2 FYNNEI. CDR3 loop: CASSKDSLGGTQYF. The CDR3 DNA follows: TGTGCCAGCAGTAAGGACAGTTTAGGGGGGACCCAGTACTTC.

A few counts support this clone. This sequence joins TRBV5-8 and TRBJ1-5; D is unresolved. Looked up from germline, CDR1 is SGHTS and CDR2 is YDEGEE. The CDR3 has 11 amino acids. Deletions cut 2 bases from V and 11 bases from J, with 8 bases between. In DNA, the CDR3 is TGTGCCAGCAGCTTTGGCGGGGCCCAGCATTTT. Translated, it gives CASSFGGAQHF.

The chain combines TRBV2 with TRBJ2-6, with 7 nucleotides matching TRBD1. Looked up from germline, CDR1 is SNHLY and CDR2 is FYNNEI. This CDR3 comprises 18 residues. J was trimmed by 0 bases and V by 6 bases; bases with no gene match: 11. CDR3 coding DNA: TGTGCCAGCAGCCCCCCGGGACAGTGGGGCTCTGGGGCCAACGTCCTGACTTTC. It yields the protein CASSPPGQWGSGANVLTF.

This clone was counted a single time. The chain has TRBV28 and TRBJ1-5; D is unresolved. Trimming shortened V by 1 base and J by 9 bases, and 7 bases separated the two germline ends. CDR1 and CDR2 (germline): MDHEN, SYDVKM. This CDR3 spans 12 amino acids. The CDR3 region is CASSLYGGPQHF. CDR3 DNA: TGTGCCAGCAGTTTATACGGCGGGCCCCAGCATTTT.

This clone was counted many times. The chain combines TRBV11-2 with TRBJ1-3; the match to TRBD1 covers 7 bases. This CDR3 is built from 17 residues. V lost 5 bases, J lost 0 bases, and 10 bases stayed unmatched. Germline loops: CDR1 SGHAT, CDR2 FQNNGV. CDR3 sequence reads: CASSTRTGAYSGNTIYF. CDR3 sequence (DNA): TGTGCCAGCAGCACCCGGACAGGCGCATACTCTGGAAACACCATATATTTT.

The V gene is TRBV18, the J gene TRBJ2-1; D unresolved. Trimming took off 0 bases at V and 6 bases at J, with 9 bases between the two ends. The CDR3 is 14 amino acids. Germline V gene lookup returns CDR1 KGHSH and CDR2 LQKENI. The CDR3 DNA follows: TGTGCCAGCTCACCACCGTCCAGGTTCAATGAGCAGTTCTTC. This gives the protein CASSPPSRFNEQFF.

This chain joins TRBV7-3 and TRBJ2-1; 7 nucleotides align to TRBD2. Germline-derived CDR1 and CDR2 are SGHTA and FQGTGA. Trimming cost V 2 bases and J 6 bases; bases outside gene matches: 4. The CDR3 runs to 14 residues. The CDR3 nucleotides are TGTGCCAGCAGCTTATCGGGGGGAGGCAATGAGCAGTTCTTC. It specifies CASSLSGGGNEQFF.

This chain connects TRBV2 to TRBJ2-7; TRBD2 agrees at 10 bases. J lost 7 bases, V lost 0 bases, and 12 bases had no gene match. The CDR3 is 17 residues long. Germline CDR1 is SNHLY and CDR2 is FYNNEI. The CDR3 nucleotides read TGTGCCAGCAGTGAAGCCTTGGGAGCGGGGGGGCGCGAGGAGCAGTACTTC. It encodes CASSEALGAGGREEQYF. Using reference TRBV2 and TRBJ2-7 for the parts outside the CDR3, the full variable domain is EPEVTQTPSHQVTQMGQEVILRCVPISNHLYFYWYRQILGQKVEFLVSFYNNEISEKSEIFDDQFSVERPDGSNFTLKIRSTKLEDSAMYFCASSEALGAGGREEQYFGPGTRLTVT.

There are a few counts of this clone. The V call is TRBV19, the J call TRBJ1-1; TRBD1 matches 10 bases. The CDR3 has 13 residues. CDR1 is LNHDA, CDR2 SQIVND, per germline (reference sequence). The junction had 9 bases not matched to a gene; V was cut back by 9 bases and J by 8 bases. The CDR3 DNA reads TGTGCCAGCGATATAGGGACAGGGGCCGAAGCTTTCTTT. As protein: CASDIGTGAEAFF. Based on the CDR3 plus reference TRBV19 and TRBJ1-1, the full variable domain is DGGITQSPKYLFRKEGQNVTLSCEQNLNHDAMYWYRQDPGQGLRLIYYSQIVNDFQKGDIAEGYSVSREKKESFPLTVTSAQKNPTAFYLCASDIGTGAEAFFGQGTRLTVV.

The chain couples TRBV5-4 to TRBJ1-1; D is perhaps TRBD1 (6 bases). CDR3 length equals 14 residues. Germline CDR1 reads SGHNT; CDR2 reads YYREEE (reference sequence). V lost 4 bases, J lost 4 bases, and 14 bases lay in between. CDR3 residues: CASSPNRVGTEAFF. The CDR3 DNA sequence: TGTGCCAGCAGCCCAAACAGGGTTGGCACTGAAGCTTTCTTT. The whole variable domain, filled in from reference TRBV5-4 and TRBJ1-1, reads ETGVTQSPTHLIKTRGQQVTLRCSSQSGHNTVSWYQQALGQGPQFIFQYYREEENGRGNFPPRFSGLQFPNYSSELNVNALELDDSALYLCASSPNRVGTEAFFGQGTRLTVV.

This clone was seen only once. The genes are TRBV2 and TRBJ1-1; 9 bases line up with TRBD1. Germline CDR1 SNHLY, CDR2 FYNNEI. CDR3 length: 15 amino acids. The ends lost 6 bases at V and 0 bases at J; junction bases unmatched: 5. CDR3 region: CASRDRGTMNTEAFF. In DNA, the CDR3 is TGTGCCAGCAGGGACAGGGGAACCATGAACACTGAAGCTTTCTTT.

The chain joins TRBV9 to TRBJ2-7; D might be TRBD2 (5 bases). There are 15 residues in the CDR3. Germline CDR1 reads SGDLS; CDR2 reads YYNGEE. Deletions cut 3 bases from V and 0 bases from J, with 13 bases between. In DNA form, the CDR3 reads TGTGCCAGCAGCGCGGGAAGGTTAGGCTCCTACGAGCAGTACTTC. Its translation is CASSAGRLGSYEQYF.

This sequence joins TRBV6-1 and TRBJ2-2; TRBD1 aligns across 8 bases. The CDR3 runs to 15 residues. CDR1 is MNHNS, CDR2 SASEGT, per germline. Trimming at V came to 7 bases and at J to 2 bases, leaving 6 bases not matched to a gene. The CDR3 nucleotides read TGTGCCAGCACCCTTGGACAGGGAAACACCGGGGAGCTGTTTTTT. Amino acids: CASTLGQGNTGELFF.

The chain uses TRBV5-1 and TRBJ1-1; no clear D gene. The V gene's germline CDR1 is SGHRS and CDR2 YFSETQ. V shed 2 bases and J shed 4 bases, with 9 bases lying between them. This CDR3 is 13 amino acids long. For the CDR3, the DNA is TGCGCCAGCAGCTTTGACACTCCCACTGAAGCTTTCTTT. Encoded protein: CASSFDTPTEAFF.

In nucleotides, the CDR3 is TGTGCCTGGAGTCGGTGGTCCACTGAAGCTTTCTTT. It yields the protein CAWSRWSTEAFF. J is TRBJ1-1 and V is TRBV30; D gene ambiguous. The CDR3 runs to 12 residues. V was trimmed by 2 bases and J by 4 bases, leaving 8 bases between them. Germline CDR1 GTSNPN, CDR2 SVGIG (reference sequence).

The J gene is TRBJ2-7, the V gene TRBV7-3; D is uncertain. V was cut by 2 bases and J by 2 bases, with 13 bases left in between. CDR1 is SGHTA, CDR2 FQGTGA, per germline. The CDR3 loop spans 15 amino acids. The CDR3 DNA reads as TGTGCCAGCAGCTTAGGATATTCGCAGGCCTACGAGCAGTACTTC. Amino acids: CASSLGYSQAYEQYF.

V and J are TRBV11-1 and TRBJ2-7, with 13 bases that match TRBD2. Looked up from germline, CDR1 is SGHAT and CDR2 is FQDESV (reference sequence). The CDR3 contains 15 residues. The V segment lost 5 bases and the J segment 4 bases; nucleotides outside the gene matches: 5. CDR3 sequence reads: CASSPRTSGSYEQYF. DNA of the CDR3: TGTGCCAGCAGCCCCCGGACTAGCGGGAGTTACGAGCAGTACTTC.

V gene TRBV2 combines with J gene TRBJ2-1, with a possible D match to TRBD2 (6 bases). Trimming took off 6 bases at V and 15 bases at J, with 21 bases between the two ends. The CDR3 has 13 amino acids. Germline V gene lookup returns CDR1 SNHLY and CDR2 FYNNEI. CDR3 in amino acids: CASSGVSGPPLFF. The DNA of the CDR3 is TGTGCCAGCAGCGGAGTTAGCGGTCCTCCCCTGTTCTTC. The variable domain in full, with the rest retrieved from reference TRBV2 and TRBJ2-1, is EPEVTQTPSHQVTQMGQEVILRCVPISNHLYFYWYRQILGQKVEFLVSFYNNEISEKSEIFDDQFSVERPDGSNFTLKIRSTKLEDSAMYFCASSGVSGPPLFFGPGTRLTVL.

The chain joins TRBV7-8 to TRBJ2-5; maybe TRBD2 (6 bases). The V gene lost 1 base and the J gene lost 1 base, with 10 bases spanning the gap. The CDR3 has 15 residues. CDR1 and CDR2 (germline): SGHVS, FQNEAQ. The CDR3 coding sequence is TGTGCCAGCAGCTTAGTCCTAGCGCTCCAAGAGACCCAGTACTTC. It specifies CASSLVLALQETQYF.

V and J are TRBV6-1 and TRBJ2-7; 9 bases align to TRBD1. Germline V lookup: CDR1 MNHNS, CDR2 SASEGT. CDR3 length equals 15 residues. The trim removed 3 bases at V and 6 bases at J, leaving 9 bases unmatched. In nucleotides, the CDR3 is TGTGCCAGCAGTGAGGATGGGACAGGGATTCGCGAGCAGTACTTC. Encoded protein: CASSEDGTGIREQYF.

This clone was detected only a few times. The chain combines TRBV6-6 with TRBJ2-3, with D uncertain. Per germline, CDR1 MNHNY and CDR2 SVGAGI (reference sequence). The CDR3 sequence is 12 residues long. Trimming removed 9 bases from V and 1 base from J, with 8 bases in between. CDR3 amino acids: CASRSGTDTQYF. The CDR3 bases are TGTGCCAGTCGTTCAGGCACAGATACGCAGTATTTT.

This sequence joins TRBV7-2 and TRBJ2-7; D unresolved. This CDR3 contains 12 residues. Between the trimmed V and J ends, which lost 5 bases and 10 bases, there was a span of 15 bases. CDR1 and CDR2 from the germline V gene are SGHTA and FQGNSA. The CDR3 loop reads CASSQYGKTQYF. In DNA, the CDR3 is TGTGCCAGCAGCCAATACGGAAAGACTCAGTACTTC.

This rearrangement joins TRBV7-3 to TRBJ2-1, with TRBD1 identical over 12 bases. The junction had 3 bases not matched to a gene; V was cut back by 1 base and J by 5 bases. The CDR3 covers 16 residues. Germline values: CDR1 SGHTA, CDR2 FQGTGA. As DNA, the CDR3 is TGTGCCAGCAGCTTAAGGGACAGGGGGCTAAACAATGAGCAGTTCTTC. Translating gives CASSLRDRGLNNEQFF. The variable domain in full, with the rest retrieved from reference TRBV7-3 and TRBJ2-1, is GAGVSQTPSNKVTEKGKYVELRCDPISGHTALYWYRQSLGQGPEFLIYFQGTGAADDSGLPNDRFFAVRPEGSVSTLKIQRTERGDSAVYLCASSLRDRGLNNEQFFGPGTRLTVL.

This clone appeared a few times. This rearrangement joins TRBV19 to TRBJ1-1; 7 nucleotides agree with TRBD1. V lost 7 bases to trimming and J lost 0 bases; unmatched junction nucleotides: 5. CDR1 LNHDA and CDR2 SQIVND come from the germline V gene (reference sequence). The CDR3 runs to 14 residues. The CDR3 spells CASTTTGMNTEAFF. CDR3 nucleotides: TGTGCCAGTACGACGACAGGGATGAACACTGAAGCTTTCTTT. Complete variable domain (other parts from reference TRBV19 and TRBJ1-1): DGGITQSPKYLFRKEGQNVTLSCEQNLNHDAMYWYRQDPGQGLRLIYYSQIVNDFQKGDIAEGYSVSREKKESFPLTVTSAQKNPTAFYLCASTTTGMNTEAFFGQGTRLTVV.

The CDR3 loop reads CASSDGGGAPSIEQYF. As DNA, the CDR3 is TGTGCCAGCAGCGACGGAGGGGGGGCACCTTCCATCGAGCAGTACTTC. V is TRBV5-4 and J is TRBJ2-7, with TRBD2 as a possible D gene (7 bases). This CDR3 is 16 amino acids long. The V gene lost 4 bases and the J gene lost 6 bases, with 23 bases spanning the gap. The germline CDR1 and CDR2 sequences are SGHNT and YYREEE (reference sequence).

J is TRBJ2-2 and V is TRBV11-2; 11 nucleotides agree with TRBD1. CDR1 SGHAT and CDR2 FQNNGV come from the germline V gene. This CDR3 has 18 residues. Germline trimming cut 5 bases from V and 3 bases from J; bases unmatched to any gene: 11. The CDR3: CASSDREGQGVYTGELFF. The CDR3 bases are TGTGCCAGCAGCGACCGGGAGGGACAGGGGGTGTACACCGGGGAGCTGTTTTTT.

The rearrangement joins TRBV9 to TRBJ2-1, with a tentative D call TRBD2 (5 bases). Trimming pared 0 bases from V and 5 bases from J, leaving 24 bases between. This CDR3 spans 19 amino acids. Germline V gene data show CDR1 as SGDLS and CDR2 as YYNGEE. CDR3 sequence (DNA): TGTGCCAGCAGCGTAGTTGGCACCTCAGGCAGCGTGGGAGACAATGAGCAGTTCTTC. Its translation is CASSVVGTSGSVGDNEQFF.

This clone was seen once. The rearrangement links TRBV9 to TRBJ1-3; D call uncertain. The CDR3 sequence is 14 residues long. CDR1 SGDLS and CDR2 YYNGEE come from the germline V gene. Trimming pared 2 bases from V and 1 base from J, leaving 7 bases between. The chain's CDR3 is CASSVGDSGNTIYF. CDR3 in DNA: TGTGCCAGCAGCGTTGGAGATTCTGGAAACACCATATATTTT.